Included here is one TCR beta chain sequence, with context. Mismatch with germline at one junction end may stem from a read error. This entry belongs to a study of OX40 agonist ivuxolimab in advanced cancers. Across the study: The patients' treatment was ivuxolimab, an agonistic anti-OX40 (CD134) antibody. The dose-escalation group included hepatocellular carcinoma, melanoma, renal cell carcinoma and head and neck cancer.

The CDR3 is made up of 15 amino acids. Germline CDR1 and CDR2: MDHEN and SYDVKM. Some clones are missing from TCRdb's copy, which holds only in-frame ones; the method was immunoSEQ multiplex PCR. The sample contains about 69,000 clones, nearly 90% of which appear only once. The chain links TRBV28 to TRBJ2-7; 7 bases align to TRBD1. This sequence originates from an adult with an advanced solid tumor such as melanoma, head and neck, liver or kidney cancer. The sample was CD4+ or CD8+ T cells sorted from blood, taken in a trial of the OX40 agonist ivuxolimab. The CDR3 spells CASRLLVGTAYEQYF. Written as DNA, the CDR3 is TGTGCCAGCAGATTATTAGTCGGGACAGCCTACGAGCAGTACTTC.